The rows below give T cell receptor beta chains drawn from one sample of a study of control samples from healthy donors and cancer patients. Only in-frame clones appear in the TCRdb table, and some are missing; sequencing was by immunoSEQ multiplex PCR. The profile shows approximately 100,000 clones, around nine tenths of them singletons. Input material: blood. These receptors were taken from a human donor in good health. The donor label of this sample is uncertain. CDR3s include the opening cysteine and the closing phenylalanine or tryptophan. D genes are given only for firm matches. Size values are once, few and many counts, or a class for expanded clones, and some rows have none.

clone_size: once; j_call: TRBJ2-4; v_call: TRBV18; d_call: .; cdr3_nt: TGTGCCAGCTCACCACCAGCCGGACAGCACCTAAACATTCAGTACTTC; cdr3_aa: CASSPPAGQHLNIQYF
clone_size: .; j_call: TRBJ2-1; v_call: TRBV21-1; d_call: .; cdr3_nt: TGTGCCAGCAGCAAGGGCGGACAGACATCCTCCAATGAGCAGTTCTTC; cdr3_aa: CASSKGGQTSSNEQFF
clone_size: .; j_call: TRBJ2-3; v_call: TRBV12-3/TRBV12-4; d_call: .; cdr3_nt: TGTGCCAGCAGAGGAGTTGTAGATACGCAGTATTTT; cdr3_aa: CASRGVVDTQYF
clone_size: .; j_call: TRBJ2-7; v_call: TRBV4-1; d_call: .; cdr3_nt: TGCGCCAGCAGCCAAGAGGCGCTCGGGAACGAGCAGTACTTC; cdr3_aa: CASSQEALGNEQYF
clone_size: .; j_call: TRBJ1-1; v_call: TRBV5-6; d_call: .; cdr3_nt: TGTGCCAGCAGCTTGTTAGTCAGGGTTGGGACTGAAGCTTTCTTT; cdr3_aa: CASSLLVRVGTEAFF
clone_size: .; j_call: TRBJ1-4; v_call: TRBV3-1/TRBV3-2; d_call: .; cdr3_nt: TGTGCCAGCAGCCAAAACCCCGTAGATAATGAAAAACTGTTTTTT; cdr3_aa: CASSQNPVDNEKLFF
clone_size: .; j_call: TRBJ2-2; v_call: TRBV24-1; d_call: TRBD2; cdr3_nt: TGTGCCACCTCCAGCGGGGGCTTGAAGACCGGGGAGCTGTTTTTT; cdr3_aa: CATSSGGLKTGELFF
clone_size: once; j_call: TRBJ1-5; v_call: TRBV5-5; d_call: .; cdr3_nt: TGTGCCAGCAGTTCGACGGTTGCAGTAAATCAGCCCCAGCATTTT; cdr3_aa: CASSSTVAVNQPQHF
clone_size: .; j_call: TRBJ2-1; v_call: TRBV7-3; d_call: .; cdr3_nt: TGTGCCAGCAGCTTAGGAGATGAGCAGTTCTTC; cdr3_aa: CASSLGDEQFF
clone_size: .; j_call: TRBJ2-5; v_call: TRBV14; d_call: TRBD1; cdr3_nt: TGTGCCAGCAGCCGACGACCGGGACAGGTACAAGAGACCCAGTACTTC; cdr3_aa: CASSRRPGQVQETQYF
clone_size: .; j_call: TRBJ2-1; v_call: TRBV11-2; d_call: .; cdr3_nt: TGTGCCAGCAGCTTAGAGAACAATGAGCAGTTCTTC; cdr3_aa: CASSLENNEQFF
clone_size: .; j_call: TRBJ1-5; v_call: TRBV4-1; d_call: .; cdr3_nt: TGCGCCAGCAGCCAATCTCAGGGAGGCCAGCCCCAGCATTTT; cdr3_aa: CASSQSQGGQPQHF
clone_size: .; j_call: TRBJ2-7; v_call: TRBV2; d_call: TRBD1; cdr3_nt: TGTGCCAGCATAGTTATGGACAGGGACTACGAGCAGTACTTC; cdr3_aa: CASIVMDRDYEQYF
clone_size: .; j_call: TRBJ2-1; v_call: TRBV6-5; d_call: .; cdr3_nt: TGTGCCAGCAAGCTAGCCGGCTACAATGAGCAGTTCTTC; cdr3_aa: CASKLAGYNEQFF
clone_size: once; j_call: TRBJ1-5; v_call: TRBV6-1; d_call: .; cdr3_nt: TGTGCCAGCAGTGGAATAGGGCTATTTAGCAATCAGCCCCAGCATTTT; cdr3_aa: CASSGIGLFSNQPQHF
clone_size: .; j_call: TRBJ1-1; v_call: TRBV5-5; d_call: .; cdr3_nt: TGTGCCAGCAGCTGGCTGGACAGATACACTGAAGCTTTCTTT; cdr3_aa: CASSWLDRYTEAFF
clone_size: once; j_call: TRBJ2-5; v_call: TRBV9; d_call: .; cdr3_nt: TGTGCCAGCAGCGTAGGTGGTTTTGAGACCCAGTACTTC; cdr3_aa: CASSVGGFETQYF
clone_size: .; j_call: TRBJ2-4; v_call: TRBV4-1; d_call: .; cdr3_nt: TGCGCCAGCAGCCACCCTTCTAGTGACATTCAGTACTTC; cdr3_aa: CASSHPSSDIQYF
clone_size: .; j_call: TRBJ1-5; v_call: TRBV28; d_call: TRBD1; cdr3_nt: TGTGCCACCTACAGGGGGAATCAGCCCCAGCATTTT; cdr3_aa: CATYRGNQPQHF
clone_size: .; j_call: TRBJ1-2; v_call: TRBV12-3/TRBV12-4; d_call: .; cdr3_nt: TGTGCCAGCAACCCTATGGACTATGGCTACACCTTC; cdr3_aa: CASNPMDYGYTF
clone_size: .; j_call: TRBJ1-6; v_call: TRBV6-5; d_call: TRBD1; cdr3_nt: TGTGCCACGACAGGGTTTAGTAATTCACCCCTCCACTTT; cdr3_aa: CATTGFSNSPLHF
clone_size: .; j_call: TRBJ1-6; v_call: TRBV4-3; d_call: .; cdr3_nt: TGCGCCAGCAGCCAAGAAGGCAAAAATTCACCCCTCCACTTT; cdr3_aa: CASSQEGKNSPLHF